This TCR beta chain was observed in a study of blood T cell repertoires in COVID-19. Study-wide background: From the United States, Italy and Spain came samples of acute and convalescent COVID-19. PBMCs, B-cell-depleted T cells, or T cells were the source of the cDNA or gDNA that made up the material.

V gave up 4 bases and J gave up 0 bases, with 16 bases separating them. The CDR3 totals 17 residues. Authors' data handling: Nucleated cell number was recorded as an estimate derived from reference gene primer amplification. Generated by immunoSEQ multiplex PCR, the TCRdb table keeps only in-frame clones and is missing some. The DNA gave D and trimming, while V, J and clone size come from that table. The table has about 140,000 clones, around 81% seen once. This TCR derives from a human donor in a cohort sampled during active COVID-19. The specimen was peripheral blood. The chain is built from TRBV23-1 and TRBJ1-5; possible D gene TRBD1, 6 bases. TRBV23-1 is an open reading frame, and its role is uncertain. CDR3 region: CASSPLGQGHSNQPQHF. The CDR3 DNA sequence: TGCGCCAGCAGTCCTCTGGGGCAGGGGCATAGCAATCAGCCCCAGCATTTT.